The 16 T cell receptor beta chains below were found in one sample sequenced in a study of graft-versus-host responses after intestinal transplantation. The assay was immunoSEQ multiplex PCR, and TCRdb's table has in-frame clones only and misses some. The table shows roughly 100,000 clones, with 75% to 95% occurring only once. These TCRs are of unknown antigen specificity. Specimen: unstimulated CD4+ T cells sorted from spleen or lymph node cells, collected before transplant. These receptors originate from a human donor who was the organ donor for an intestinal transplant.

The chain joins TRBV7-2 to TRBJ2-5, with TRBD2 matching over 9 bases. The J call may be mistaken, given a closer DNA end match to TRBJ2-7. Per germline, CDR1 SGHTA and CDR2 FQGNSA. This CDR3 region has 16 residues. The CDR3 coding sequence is TGTGCCAGCAGCCCCCGGGGAGCGGGGGGTCTCTACGAGCAGTACTTC. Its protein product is CASSPRGAGGLYEQYF.

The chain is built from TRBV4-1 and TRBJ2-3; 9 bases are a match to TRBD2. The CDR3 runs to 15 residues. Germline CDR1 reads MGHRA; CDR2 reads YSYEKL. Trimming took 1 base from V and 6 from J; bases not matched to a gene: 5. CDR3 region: CASSQGGLAYDTQYF. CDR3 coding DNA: TGCGCCAGCAGCCAAGGAGGACTAGCGTACGATACGCAGTATTTT.

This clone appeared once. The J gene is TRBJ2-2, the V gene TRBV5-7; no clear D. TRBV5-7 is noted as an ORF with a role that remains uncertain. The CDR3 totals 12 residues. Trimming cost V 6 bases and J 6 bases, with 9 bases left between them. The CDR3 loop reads CASNPDSGELFF. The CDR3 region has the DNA TGTGCCAGCAACCCTGACTCCGGGGAGCTGTTTTTT.

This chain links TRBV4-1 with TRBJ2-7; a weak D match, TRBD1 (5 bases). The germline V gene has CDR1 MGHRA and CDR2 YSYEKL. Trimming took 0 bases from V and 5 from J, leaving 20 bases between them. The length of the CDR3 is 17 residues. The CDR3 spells CASSQDPPQVYKHEQYF. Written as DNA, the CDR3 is TGCGCCAGCAGCCAAGACCCCCCACAGGTTTATAAACACGAGCAGTACTTC.

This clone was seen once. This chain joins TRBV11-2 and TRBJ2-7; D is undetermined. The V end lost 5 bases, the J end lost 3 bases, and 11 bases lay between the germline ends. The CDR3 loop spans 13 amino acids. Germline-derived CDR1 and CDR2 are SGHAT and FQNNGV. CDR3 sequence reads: CASSPGGLYEQYF. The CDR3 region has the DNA TGTGCCAGCAGCCCAGGTGGGCTCTACGAGCAGTACTTC.

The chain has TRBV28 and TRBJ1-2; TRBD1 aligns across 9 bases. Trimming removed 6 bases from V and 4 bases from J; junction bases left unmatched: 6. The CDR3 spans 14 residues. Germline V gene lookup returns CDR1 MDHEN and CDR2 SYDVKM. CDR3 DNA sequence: TGTGCCAGCAGGGACAGGGGTACCCCCTATGGCTACACCTTC. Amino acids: CASRDRGTPYGYTF.

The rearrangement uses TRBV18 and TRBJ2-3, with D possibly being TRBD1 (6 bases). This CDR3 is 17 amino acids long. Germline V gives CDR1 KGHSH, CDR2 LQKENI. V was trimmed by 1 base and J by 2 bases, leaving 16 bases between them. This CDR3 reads CASSPLRGVRVTDTQYF. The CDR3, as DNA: TGTGCCAGCTCACCACTCAGGGGAGTGAGGGTCACAGATACGCAGTATTTT.

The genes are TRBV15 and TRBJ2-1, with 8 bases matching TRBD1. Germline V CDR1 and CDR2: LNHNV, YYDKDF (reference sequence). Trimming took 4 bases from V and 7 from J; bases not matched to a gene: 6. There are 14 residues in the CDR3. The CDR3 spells CATSNRDRSNEQFF. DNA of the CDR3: TGTGCCACCAGCAACAGGGACAGGTCGAATGAGCAGTTCTTC.

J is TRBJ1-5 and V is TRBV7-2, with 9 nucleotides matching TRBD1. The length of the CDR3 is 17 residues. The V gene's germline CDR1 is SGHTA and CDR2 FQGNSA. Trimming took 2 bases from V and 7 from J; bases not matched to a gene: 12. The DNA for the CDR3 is TGTGCCAGCAGCTTACGTCCCGGGACAGGGCGGGGACAGCCCCAGCATTTT. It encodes CASSLRPGTGRGQPQHF.

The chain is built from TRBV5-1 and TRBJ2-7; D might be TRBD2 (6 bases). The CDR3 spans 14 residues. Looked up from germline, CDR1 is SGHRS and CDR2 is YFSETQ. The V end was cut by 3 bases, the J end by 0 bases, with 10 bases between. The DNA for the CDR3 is TGCGCCAGCAGCTCGGCGGGGAGCTCCTACGAGCAGTACTTC. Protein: CASSSAGSSYEQYF.

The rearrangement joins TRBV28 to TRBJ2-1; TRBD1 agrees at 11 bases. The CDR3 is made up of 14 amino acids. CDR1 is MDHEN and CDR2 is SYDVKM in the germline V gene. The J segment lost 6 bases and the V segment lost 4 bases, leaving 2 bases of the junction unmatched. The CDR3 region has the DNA TGTGCCAGCAGTTGGGGGACAGGGGGCAATGAGCAGTTCTTC. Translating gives CASSWGTGGNEQFF.

The CDR3 protein is CASTPVRGTEAFF. The CDR3 DNA sequence: TGTGCCAGCACCCCCGTTCGGGGCACTGAAGCTTTCTTT. V usage is TRBV6-6 and J usage is TRBJ1-1; D uncertain. V was clipped by 7 bases and J by 4 bases, with 13 bases between them. The germline CDR1 and CDR2 sequences are MNHNY and SVGAGI (reference sequence). The CDR3 sequence is 13 residues long.

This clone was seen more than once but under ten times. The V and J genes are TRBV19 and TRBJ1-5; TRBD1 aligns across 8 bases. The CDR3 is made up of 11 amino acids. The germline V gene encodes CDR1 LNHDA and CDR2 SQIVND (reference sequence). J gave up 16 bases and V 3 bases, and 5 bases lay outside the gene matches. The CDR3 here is CASSMTGAEHF. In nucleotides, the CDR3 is TGTGCCAGTAGTATGACAGGGGCCGAACATTTT. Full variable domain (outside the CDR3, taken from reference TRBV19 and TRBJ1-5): DGGITQSPKYLFRKEGQNVTLSCEQNLNHDAMYWYRQDPGQGLRLIYYSQIVNDFQKGDIAEGYSVSREKKESFPLTVTSAQKNPTAFYLCASSMTGAEHFGDGTRLSIL.

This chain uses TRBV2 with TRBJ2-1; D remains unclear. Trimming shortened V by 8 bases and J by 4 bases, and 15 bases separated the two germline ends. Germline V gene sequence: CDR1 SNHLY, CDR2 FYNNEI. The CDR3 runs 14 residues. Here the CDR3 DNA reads TGTGCCAGCTACCAGGTGCTACAATACAATGAGCAGTTCTTC. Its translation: CASYQVLQYNEQFF.

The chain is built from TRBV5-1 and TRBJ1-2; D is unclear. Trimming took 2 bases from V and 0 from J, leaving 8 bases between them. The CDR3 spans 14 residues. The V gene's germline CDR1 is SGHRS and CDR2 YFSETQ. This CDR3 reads CASSFFRSNYGYTF. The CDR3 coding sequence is TGCGCCAGCAGCTTCTTTAGATCTAACTATGGCTACACCTTC. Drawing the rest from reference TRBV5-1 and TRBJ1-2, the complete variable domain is KAGVTQTPRYLIKTRGQQVTLSCSPISGHRSVSWYQQTPGQGLQFLFEYFSETQRNKGNFPGRFSGRQFSNSRSEMNVSTLELGDSALYLCASSFFRSNYGYTFGSGTRLTVV.

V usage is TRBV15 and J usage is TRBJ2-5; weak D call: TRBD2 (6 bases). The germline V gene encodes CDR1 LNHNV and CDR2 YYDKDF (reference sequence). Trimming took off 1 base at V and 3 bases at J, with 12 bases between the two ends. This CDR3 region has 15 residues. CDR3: CATSRVPGAKETQYF. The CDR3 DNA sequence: TGTGCCACCAGCAGAGTCCCGGGAGCAAAAGAGACCCAGTACTTC.